A single sample gave rise to the 20 T cell receptor beta chains below, sequenced in a study of post-analysis software for immune sequencing data. Study-wide results and limits: Included in a set of four or five TRBV segments more frequent in patients than controls were TRBV5-6, TRBV5-1 and TRBV20-1.

Included in the TCR beta cDNA libraries were unique molecular identifiers. TCRdb itself ran the PCR reads through MiXCR, one entry per CDR3 protein. Here the sample spans 650,000 to 850,000 distinct CDR3 sequences, 53% being singletons. Which antigens these TCRs recognize remains unknown. The sequenced material came from blood. The receptors stem from a girl between 5 and 17 years old with multiple sclerosis.

This clonotype was seen a few times. This chain links TRBV9 with TRBJ2-1, with D possibly being TRBD1 or TRBD2 (6 bases each). The length of the CDR3 is 18 residues. Trimming pared 4 bases from V and 1 base from J, leaving 21 bases between. From germline, CDR1 is SGDLS and CDR2 YYNGEE. The CDR3 reads CASSPRWGQGGSYNEQFF. In DNA form, the CDR3 reads TGTGCCAGCAGCCCCCGATGGGGGCAGGGAGGTTCCTACAATGAGCAGTTCTTC.

For the CDR3, the DNA is TGTGCCAGCAGACATTTAGAACTGACCGACTATCAGCCCCAGCATTTT. Protein sequence: CASRHLELTDYQPQHF. This chain links TRBV6-6 with TRBJ1-5, with D unresolved. This CDR3 spans 16 amino acids. The V end lost 6 bases, the J end lost 5 bases, and 20 bases lay between the germline ends. Germline V gene sequence: CDR1 MNHNY, CDR2 SVGAGI (reference sequence).

The chain uses TRBV4-2 and TRBJ2-1; 9 nucleotides agree with TRBD2. The CDR3 totals 18 residues. V lost 1 base to trimming and J lost 4 bases; unmatched junction nucleotides: 11. Germline V gene sequence: CDR1 LGHNA, CDR2 YNFKEQ. CDR3 in amino acids: CASSQAVRGLALYNEQFF. The CDR3 DNA follows: TGTGCCAGCAGCCAAGCTGTTCGAGGACTAGCGCTGTACAATGAGCAGTTCTTC.

Only a few counts were recorded for this clonotype. CDR3 DNA: TGCGCCAGCCGGGACCCTAGGGGTGAAAAACTGTTTTTT. Its protein is CASRDPRGEKLFF. V and J are TRBV5-1 and TRBJ1-4, with D perhaps TRBD1 (5 bases). Deletions cut 7 bases from V and 7 bases from J, with 14 bases between. The germline CDR1 and CDR2 sequences are SGHRS and YFSETQ. The CDR3 loop spans 13 amino acids.

V is TRBV5-1 and J is TRBJ2-5; TRBD1 aligns across 8 bases. The CDR3 runs to 14 residues. Trimming at V came to 4 bases and at J to 4 bases, leaving 6 bases not matched to a gene. The V gene's germline CDR1 is SGHRS and CDR2 YFSETQ. In nucleotides, the CDR3 is TGCGCCAGCAGCAGTCCAGGGGGCGCAGAGACCCAGTACTTC. Encoded protein: CASSSPGGAETQYF.

This clonotype was detected only once. V and J are TRBV29-1 and TRBJ2-7, with D possibly matching TRBD1 (5 bases). This CDR3 comprises 14 residues. The ends were cut back, 4 bases at V and 2 bases at J, with 15 bases in the middle. The germline gives CDR1 SQVTM, CDR2 ANQGSEA. CDR3 coding DNA: TGCAGCGTTGGCCCTCAGGGCGGCACCTACGAGCAGTACTTC. It codes for CSVGPQGGTYEQYF.

The V gene is TRBV20-1, the J gene TRBJ2-7, with a weak D call TRBD1 (5 bases). Trimming shortened V by 3 bases and J by 3 bases, and 12 bases separated the two germline ends. Looked up from germline, CDR1 is DFQATT and CDR2 is SNEGSKA (reference sequence). This CDR3 contains 13 residues. The CDR3 region has the DNA TGCAGTGCTAGTACAGGCAAAAGCTACGAGCAGTACTTC. Residues: CSASTGKSYEQYF.

The chain carries TRBV20-1 and TRBJ2-7; D might be TRBD2 (5 bases). Germline V gene lookup returns CDR1 DFQATT and CDR2 SNEGSKA (reference sequence). V lost 0 bases, J lost 0 bases, and 18 bases lay in between. This CDR3 has 17 residues. The DNA of the CDR3 is TGCAGTGCTAGAGATTCCTTTTTGCGGGTGAGCTCCTACGAGCAGTACTTC. As protein: CSARDSFLRVSSYEQYF.

The V call is TRBV6-5, the J call TRBJ1-2, with 7 bases fitting TRBD1. Germline CDR1 and CDR2: MNHEY and SVGAGI. Trimming removed 6 bases from V and 2 bases from J; junction bases left unmatched: 9. CDR3 size: 15 residues. The CDR3 nucleotides are TGTGCCAGCAGCACCACAGGGGTGCGGAACTATGGCTACACCTTC. This gives the protein CASSTTGVRNYGYTF.

The CDR3 DNA follows: TGTGCCTGGAGTGTACCGTATGAAAAACTGTTTTTT. It yields the protein CAWSVPYEKLFF. The V gene is TRBV30, the J gene TRBJ1-4, with D unresolved. The CDR3 extends over 12 amino acids. Trimming took off 0 bases at V and 6 bases at J, with 5 bases between the two ends. Germline CDR1 and CDR2: GTSNPN and SVGIG (reference sequence).

As regards this clonotype: Compared with germline, one end of the junction differs, possibly owing to a read error. The gene calls are TRBV10-3 and TRBJ1-2; no clear D. Looked up from germline, CDR1 is ENHRY and CDR2 is SYGVKD. CDR3 length equals 11 residues. The CDR3 DNA follows: TGTGCCGTCAGTGAATCTTATGGCTACACCTTC. It encodes CAVSESYGYTF.

This clonotype turned up a few times. This chain joins TRBV9 and TRBJ1-2, with TRBD1 as a possible D gene (5 bases). Trimming removed 0 bases from V and 4 bases from J, with 13 bases in between. CDR1 and CDR2 (germline): SGDLS, YYNGEE. The CDR3 totals 15 residues. In DNA, the CDR3 is TGTGCCAGCAGCGTAGAAGAGGGGCCAAGCTATGGCTACACCTTC. It translates to CASSVEEGPSYGYTF. The complete variable domain, with remaining parts taken from reference TRBV9 and TRBJ1-2, reads DSGVTQTPKHLITATGQRVTLRCSPRSGDLSVYWYQQSLDQGLQFLIQYYNGEERAKGNILERFSAQQFPDLHSELNLSSLELGDSALYFCASSVEEGPSYGYTFGSGTRLTVV.

V and J are TRBV7-2 and TRBJ2-1; 14 positions agree with TRBD2. This CDR3 region has 15 residues. Germline trimming cut 6 bases from V and 7 bases from J; bases unmatched to any gene: 5. CDR1 and CDR2 from the germline V gene are SGHTA and FQGNSA. The CDR3 protein is CASRLTSGGANEQFF. The DNA of the CDR3 is TGTGCCAGCAGACTGACTAGCGGGGGGGCGAATGAGCAGTTCTTC.

The J gene is TRBJ1-1, the V gene TRBV20-1; D gene uncertain. Between the trimmed V and J ends, which lost 4 bases and 1 base, there was a span of 10 bases. This CDR3 spans 13 amino acids. Germline lookup yields CDR1 DFQATT and CDR2 SNEGSKA (reference sequence). CDR3 residues: CSATASQNTEAFF. Written as DNA, the CDR3 is TGCAGTGCTACGGCCAGCCAGAACACTGAAGCTTTCTTT.

In this sample, this clonotype turned up a few times. For the CDR3, the DNA is TGCGCCAGCAGCTTGGGCGCGAGTATGGCCAACGTCCTGACTTTC. This codes for CASSLGASMANVLTF. J is TRBJ2-6 and V is TRBV5-1; D remains ambiguous. This CDR3 comprises 15 residues. V dropped 0 bases and J dropped 6 bases, with 10 bases sitting between them. Germline-derived CDR1 and CDR2 are SGHRS and YFSETQ.

The chain recombines TRBV5-1 with TRBJ2-3; 10 positions agree with TRBD2. J was trimmed by 3 bases and V by 2 bases; bases with no gene match: 3. CDR3 length equals 15 residues. From germline, CDR1 is SGHRS and CDR2 YFSETQ. The CDR3 sequence is CASSFLAGVTDTQYF. CDR3 nucleotide sequence: TGCGCCAGCAGCTTTCTAGCGGGAGTAACAGATACGCAGTATTTT.

Turning to this clonotype: Just one base apart from a much larger clone, this may be a read error. The chain employs TRBV12-3 or TRBV12-4 and TRBJ2-5, with 7 bases identical to TRBD1. V was pared by 8 bases and J by 2 bases, with 5 bases of the junction left unmatched. The CDR3 is 13 amino acids. CDR3 bases: TGTGCCAGCCGAGCGACAGGGCAAGAGACCCAGTACTTC. As protein: CASRATGQETQYF.

The V gene is TRBV11-2, the J gene TRBJ2-7, with 10 bases matching TRBD1. Per germline, CDR1 SGHAT and CDR2 FQNNGV. J was trimmed by 2 bases and V by 5 bases; bases with no gene match: 12. CDR3 length equals 17 residues. CDR3 DNA sequence: TGTGCCAGCAGCGGACCGGAGGGGGGACAGGGGCCCTACGAGCAGTACTTC. Translation: CASSGPEGGQGPYEQYF.

The V gene is TRBV7-2, the J gene TRBJ2-3, with 7 positions matching TRBD2. The germline V gene encodes CDR1 SGHTA and CDR2 FQGNSA. V gave up 5 bases and J gave up 2 bases; unmatched junction bases: 4. CDR3 size: 14 residues. CDR3 in amino acids: CASSLLALTDTQYF. As DNA, the CDR3 is TGTGCCAGCAGCCTACTAGCGCTCACAGATACGCAGTATTTT.

The gene calls are TRBV20-1 and TRBJ1-2, with D maybe TRBD1 (5 bases). V was cut by 6 bases and J by 11 bases, with 19 bases left in between. The CDR3 consists of 12 residues. The germline V gene has CDR1 DFQATT and CDR2 SNEGSKA (reference sequence). The CDR3 reads CSAGGGLTGYTF. CDR3 bases: TGCAGTGCGGGGGGGGGACTAACGGGGTACACCTTC.